One and the same sample provided the 24 T cell receptor beta chains below, sequenced in a study of T cell repertoires in cytomegalovirus infection. These TCRs are of unknown antigen specificity. TCRdb re-derived calls from the reads in MiXCR, one entry per CDR3 protein. The repertoire holds some 110,000 distinct CDR3 sequences, with about 9.5% as singletons. Sequencing was performed on PBMCs, sequenced either directly or after in vitro stimulation (not recorded which). All receptors come from a human donor in good health (CMV status not recorded). Some clones in this sample may be carry-over from other donors' samples.

This clonotype was observed a few times. The chain uses TRBV20-1 and TRBJ2-6; unclear D gene. The CDR3 totals 14 residues. The V and J ends lost 6 bases and 1 base respectively, with 10 bases between them. CDR1 and CDR2 (germline): DFQATT, SNEGSKA (reference sequence). CDR3: CSAPDASGANVLTF. The CDR3 nucleotides read TGCAGTGCGCCCGACGCATCTGGGGCCAACGTCCTGACTTTC.

This clonotype was detected many times. The chain joins TRBV11-2 to TRBJ2-1; 11 bases match TRBD2. The J segment lost 6 bases and the V segment lost 5 bases, leaving 9 bases of the junction unmatched. The CDR3 length is 16 residues. Germline V lookup: CDR1 SGHAT, CDR2 FQNNGV. CDR3 amino acids: CASSRTLAGGLNEQFF. Here the CDR3 DNA reads TGTGCCAGCAGCCGCACCCTAGCGGGAGGCCTCAATGAGCAGTTCTTC.

This clonotype has only a few counts. The rearrangement links TRBV7-2 to TRBJ2-2; 11 nucleotides line up with TRBD2. Germline loops: CDR1 SGHTA, CDR2 FQGNSA. The CDR3 has 16 amino acids. V was pared by 5 bases and J by 4 bases, with 6 bases of the junction left unmatched. CDR3 protein: CASSPMGLAVTGELFF. CDR3 in DNA: TGTGCCAGCAGCCCTATGGGACTAGCGGTCACCGGGGAGCTGTTTTTT.

For this clonotype: Possible read error: a much larger clone is one base away. CDR3 amino acids: CAGSIDLLSGYTF. The CDR3 DNA sequence: TGTGCCGGTAGTATAGATCTGCTGAGCGGCTACACCTTC. V is TRBV19 and J is TRBJ1-2; D is ambiguous. CDR1 LNHDA and CDR2 SQIVND come from the germline V gene (reference sequence). The CDR3 spans 13 residues.

The V call is TRBV10-3, the J call TRBJ1-2; D unclear. This CDR3 region has 18 residues. CDR1 is ENHRY and CDR2 is SYGVKD in the germline V gene. Deletions cut 6 bases from V and 0 bases from J, with 23 bases between. The CDR3 nucleotides are TGTGCCATCAGAGCCGGGCTCCGATCCACTCAACCTAACTATGGCTACACCTTC. Its protein is CAIRAGLRSTQPNYGYTF.

The table lists this clonotype with a few counts. The chain is built from TRBV2 and TRBJ1-5; perhaps TRBD1 as D (5 bases). There are 14 residues in the CDR3. Trimming shortened V by 4 bases and J by 1 base, and 8 bases separated the two germline ends. The germline gives CDR1 SNHLY, CDR2 FYNNEI. CDR3 protein: CASSVRGSNQPQHF. Here the CDR3 DNA reads TGTGCCAGCAGTGTTCGGGGGAGCAATCAGCCCCAGCATTTT.

The table lists this clonotype with a few counts. The chain recombines TRBV28 with TRBJ2-2, with D maybe TRBD2 (6 bases). V lost 8 bases and J 0 bases, leaving 16 bases between the germline ends. From germline, CDR1 is MDHEN and CDR2 SYDVKM. This CDR3 is built from 16 residues. The CDR3 region is CASGDWRGTNTGELFF. In DNA, the CDR3 is TGTGCCAGCGGAGATTGGCGGGGCACGAACACCGGGGAGCTGTTTTTT.

V is TRBV15 and J is TRBJ2-7; TRBD2 aligns across 9 bases. Germline CDR1 and CDR2: LNHNV and YYDKDF (reference sequence). The CDR3 has 16 residues. V dropped 0 bases and J dropped 4; count of bases not matched to a gene: 7. The CDR3 DNA is TGTGCCACCAGCAGAGAACTTAGCGGGAGCGGGTACGAGCAGTACTTC. It translates to CATSRELSGSGYEQYF. The full variable domain, rest sourced from reference TRBV15 and TRBJ2-7, is DAMVIQNPRYQVTQFGKPVTLSCSQTLNHNVMYWYQQKSSQAPKLLFHYYDKDFNNEADTPDNFQSRRPNTSFCFLDIRSPGLGDTAMYLCATSRELSGSGYEQYFGPGTRLTVT.

In its sample, this clonotype was seen many times. The gene calls are TRBV12-3 or TRBV12-4 and TRBJ2-7; 7 positions match TRBD2. Trimming removed 4 bases from V and 6 bases from J; junction bases left unmatched: 15. The CDR3 has 16 residues. The CDR3 region has the DNA TGTGCCAGCAGTTCTTTGGGGGGAGGGAGTACGACCGAGCAGTACTTC. Residues: CASSSLGGGSTTEQYF.

This clonotype was picked up a small number of times. The chain carries TRBV7-2 and TRBJ2-5; D is unclear. This CDR3 region has 13 residues. The V end lost 5 bases, the J end lost 5 bases, and 12 bases lay between the germline ends. Germline assignment: CDR1 SGHTA and CDR2 FQGNSA. CDR3 in DNA: TGTGCCAGCAGCAAGCAGAGACGTGAGACCCAGTACTTC. This translates into CASSKQRRETQYF. The variable domain in full, with the rest retrieved from reference TRBV7-2 and TRBJ2-5, is GAGVSQSPSNKVTEKGKDVELRCDPISGHTALYWYRQSLGQGLEFLIYFQGNSAPDKSGLPSDRFSAERTGGSVSTLTIQRTQQEDSAVYLCASSKQRRETQYFGPGTRLLVL.

The chain is built from TRBV4-1 and TRBJ2-7; the match to TRBD2 covers 11 bases. The junction had 5 bases not matched to a gene; V was cut back by 3 bases and J by 4 bases. The CDR3 runs 15 residues. In germline, CDR1 is MGHRA, CDR2 YSYEKL. CDR3 sequence: CASSHRLAGTYEQYF. CDR3 bases: TGCGCCAGCAGCCATAGACTAGCGGGAACGTACGAGCAGTACTTC.

CDR3 nucleotide sequence: TGCGCCAGCAGTCGGGGGACCGAGCAGTACGTC. Its translation is CASSRGTEQYV. The chain has TRBV23-1 and TRBJ2-7; D may match TRBD1 or TRBD2 (5 bases each). TRBV23-1 falls under the ORF class, with uncertain function. The CDR3 runs to 11 residues. Trimming stripped 4 bases from V and 6 bases from J, with 7 bases between.

There are many counts of this clonotype. The V gene is TRBV9, the J gene TRBJ2-1; D is perhaps TRBD1 (6 bases). Per germline, CDR1 SGDLS and CDR2 YYNGEE. V shed 0 bases and J shed 6 bases, with 10 bases lying between them. This CDR3 contains 14 residues. The CDR3 DNA reads TGTGCCAGCAGCGTAGCTGGGGGCCCCAATGAGCAGTTCTTC. Protein product: CASSVAGGPNEQFF.

This clonotype was found a few times. This chain connects TRBV11-2 to TRBJ2-3; D assignment may be TRBD1 or TRBD2 (5 bases each). Germline CDR1 reads SGHAT; CDR2 reads FQNNGV. This CDR3 is built from 16 residues. V was trimmed by 1 base and J by 2 bases, leaving 13 bases between them. CDR3 region: CASSLGLRGLTDTQYF. The CDR3 nucleotides are TGTGCCAGCAGCTTAGGCCTCCGGGGCCTCACAGATACGCAGTATTTT.

This clonotype was counted at least ten times. The chain carries TRBV7-9 and TRBJ1-1, with D unclear. CDR3 length: 13 amino acids. Germline V CDR1 and CDR2: SEHNR, FQNEAQ (reference sequence). Trimming took off 3 bases at V and 0 bases at J, with 5 bases between the two ends. This CDR3 reads CASSLSMNTEAFF. The CDR3 DNA reads as TGTGCCAGCAGCTTGTCCATGAACACTGAAGCTTTCTTT.

This clonotype was recorded at least ten times. The genes are TRBV7-2 and TRBJ2-3; D not resolved. Germline V gene data show CDR1 as SGHTA and CDR2 as FQGNSA. The CDR3 runs to 13 residues. The germline V and J ends were trimmed by 3 bases and 0 bases, with 4 bases remaining between them. In DNA, the CDR3 is TGTGCCAGCAGCTTCGGCAGCACAGATACGCAGTATTTT. Amino acids: CASSFGSTDTQYF.

V and J are TRBV27 and TRBJ2-1; D might be TRBD2 (6 bases). V lost 5 bases to trimming and J lost 12 bases, with 20 bases between them. CDR1 is MNHEY and CDR2 is SMNVEV in the germline V gene (reference sequence). The length of the CDR3 is 14 residues. CDR3 nucleotides: TGTGCCAGCAGTCCGTCGGGACTCCAAATGGGGCAGTTCTTC. Translation gives CASSPSGLQMGQFF.

This clonotype was counted a few times. This chain links TRBV29-1 with TRBJ1-2, with 7 bases that match TRBD1. Germline V gene lookup returns CDR1 SQVTM and CDR2 ANQGSEA. Trimming cost V 7 bases and J 6 bases; bases outside gene matches: 2. The CDR3 spans 10 residues. The CDR3 sequence is CSAQGDGYTF. In DNA form, the CDR3 reads TGCAGCGCGCAGGGGGATGGCTACACCTTC.

This clonotype was counted many times. This sequence joins TRBV11-2 and TRBJ2-1; TRBD2 agrees at 9 bases. Germline values: CDR1 SGHAT, CDR2 FQNNGV. The length of the CDR3 is 17 residues. J gave up 7 bases and V 4 bases, and 14 bases lay outside the gene matches. The CDR3 bases are TGTGCCAGCAGCTCAACGGCGAGACTAGCGGTAATGAATGAGCAGTTCTTC. This gives the protein CASSSTARLAVMNEQFF.

This clonotype was seen a handful of times. V and J are TRBV20-1 and TRBJ1-5, with D possibly being TRBD1 (5 bases). This CDR3 comprises 13 residues. Looked up from germline, CDR1 is DFQATT and CDR2 is SNEGSKA (reference sequence). The V end was cut by 3 bases, the J end by 6 bases, with 12 bases between. The CDR3: CSASPGPSQPQHF. CDR3 DNA: TGCAGTGCTAGTCCAGGGCCGTCTCAGCCCCAGCATTTT.

In its sample, this clonotype was seen many times. The rearrangement joins TRBV28 to TRBJ1-2; 9 bases match TRBD1. The V segment lost 2 bases and the J segment 8 bases; nucleotides outside the gene matches: 9. This CDR3 has 15 residues. Germline assignment: CDR1 MDHEN and CDR2 SYDVKM. The CDR3 bases are TGTGCCAGCAGTTTAGATACAGGGGGCGCTAGGGGCTACACCTTC. This encodes CASSLDTGGARGYTF.

This clonotype came up many times. This chain links TRBV7-2 with TRBJ2-5, with D perhaps matching TRBD1 (6 bases). The CDR3 has 13 residues. CDR1 SGHTA and CDR2 FQGNSA come from the germline V gene. V lost 6 bases and J lost 5, with 13 bases in between. Here the CDR3 DNA reads TGTGCCAGCAGACTACAGGGTACCGAGACCCAGTACTTC. As protein: CASRLQGTETQYF.

This clonotype has ten or more counts. The rearrangement joins TRBV7-2 to TRBJ2-2; D possibly corresponds to TRBD2 (5 bases). V was cut by 3 bases and J by 4 bases, with 12 bases left in between. Germline CDR1 reads SGHTA; CDR2 reads FQGNSA. The CDR3 extends over 15 amino acids. CDR3 DNA: TGTGCCAGCAGCTTCGAGGACTCCCTCACCGGGGAGCTGTTTTTT. It yields the protein CASSFEDSLTGELFF.

This clonotype was detected only a few times. The chain uses TRBV15 and TRBJ2-5, with TRBD2 matching over 9 bases. Unmatched junction bases numbered 17, after V lost 0 bases and J lost 9 bases. Germline V gene lookup returns CDR1 LNHNV and CDR2 YYDKDF (reference sequence). The CDR3 is made up of 18 amino acids. The CDR3: CATSRDLGSVSGRSPQYF. Written as DNA, the CDR3 is TGTGCCACCAGCAGAGATCTTGGCTCAGTTAGCGGGAGATCACCCCAGTACTTC.